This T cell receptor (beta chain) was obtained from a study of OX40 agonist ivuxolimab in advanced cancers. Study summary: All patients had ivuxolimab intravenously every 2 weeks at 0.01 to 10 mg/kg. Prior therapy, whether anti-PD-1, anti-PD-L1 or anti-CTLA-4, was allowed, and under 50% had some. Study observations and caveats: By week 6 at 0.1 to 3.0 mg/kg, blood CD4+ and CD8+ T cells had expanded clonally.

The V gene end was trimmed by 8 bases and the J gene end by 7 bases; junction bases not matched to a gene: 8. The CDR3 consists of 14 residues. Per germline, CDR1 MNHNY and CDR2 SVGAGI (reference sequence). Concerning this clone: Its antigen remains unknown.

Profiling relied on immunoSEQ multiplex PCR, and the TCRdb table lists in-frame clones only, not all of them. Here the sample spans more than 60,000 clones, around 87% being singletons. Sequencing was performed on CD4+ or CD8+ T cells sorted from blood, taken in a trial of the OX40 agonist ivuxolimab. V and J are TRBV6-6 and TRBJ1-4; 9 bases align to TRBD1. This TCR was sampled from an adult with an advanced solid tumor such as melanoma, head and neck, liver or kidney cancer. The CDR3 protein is CASGTGTGREKLFF. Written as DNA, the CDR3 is TGTGCCAGCGGAACCGGGACAGGGCGTGAAAAACTGTTTTTT.